A selection of T cell receptor beta chains follows, all from one sample in a study of T cell responses to AZD1222 COVID-19 vaccine. The protocol was immunoSEQ multiplex PCR, while the TCRdb copy is restricted to in-frame clones and leaves out a portion. The table lists 150,000 or so clones, approximately 90% of them singletons. This specimen consisted of peripheral blood, obtained on day 0 of AZD1222 vaccination. These receptors were collected from an adult in good health. CDR3s include the opening cysteine and the closing phenylalanine or tryptophan. Each record gives: CDR3 DNA, CDR3 protein, J gene, clone size, D gene, V gene. The D gene is left open where the match is weak. Expanded clones are given a class, and other clones once, few, many or no size at all.

TGTGCCAGCGGGAAAAATCAGCCCCAGCATTTT CASGKNQPQHF TRBJ1-5 - - TRBV6-5
TGTGCCAGCACTCCTCGGGGTTCCTACGAGCAGTACTTC CASTPRGSYEQYF TRBJ2-7 - - TRBV28
TGTGCCAGCAGCCCAGGGGCCGGGGCCAACGTCCTGACTTTC CASSPGAGANVLTF TRBJ2-6 - - TRBV5-8
TGTGCCTGGAGTGAAACTAACTATGGCTACACCTTC CAWSETNYGYTF TRBJ1-2 - - TRBV30
TGTGCCAGCAGCCACGCTTTCAATGAGCAGTTCTTC CASSHAFNEQFF TRBJ2-1 - - TRBV3-1/TRBV3-2
TGTGCCAGTTCCTGGGGGCCTGGTTGGGACACTGAAGCTTTCTTT CASSWGPGWDTEAFF TRBJ1-1 - - TRBV19
TGTGCCAGCAGCTTCGGGCATTTAAGTGAAGGCAATCAGCCCCAGCATTTT CASSFGHLSEGNQPQHF TRBJ1-5 - - TRBV7-9
TGTGCCAGCAGTTTCCCACAGGGGGTCAACACTGAAGCTTTCTTT CASSFPQGVNTEAFF TRBJ1-1 - TRBD1 TRBV28
TGTGCCACCAGTTCAACAGGGGCCGCCTACGAGCAGTACTTC CATSSTGAAYEQYF TRBJ2-7 - TRBD1 TRBV24-1
TGTGCCAGTACCCGCGGGACAGGGGGATTTGGAAACACCATATATTTT CASTRGTGGFGNTIYF TRBJ1-3 - TRBD1 TRBV19
TGTGCCAGCAGCGTAGGAAACAGGGCCTACTCTGGAAACACCATATATTTT CASSVGNRAYSGNTIYF TRBJ1-3 - - TRBV9
TGTGCCAGCAGTGAACGGGACAATCAGCCCCAGCATTTT CASSERDNQPQHF TRBJ1-5 - - TRBV2
TGTGCCAGCAGCTTAGCCCCGGGACAGGGGAGTCAGCCCCAGCATTTT CASSLAPGQGSQPQHF TRBJ1-5 - TRBD1 TRBV7-2
TGCAGCGTCCAGGACGGATTCAACACTGAAGCTTTCTTT CSVQDGFNTEAFF TRBJ1-1 - - TRBV29-1
TGTGCCAGCTCACCACGGTGGTTGGACTCCTATAATTCACCCCTCCACTTT CASSPRWLDSYNSPLHF TRBJ1-6 - - TRBV18
TGTGCCAGCAGCCAAGAACGGGGACTAGCGGTTTCCTACGAGCAGTACTTC CASSQERGLAVSYEQYF TRBJ2-7 - TRBD2 TRBV4-2
TGTGCCAGCAGCTTAGCTTTGGGGGGGCCGACCATGTCCCAGTACTTC CASSLALGGPTMSQYF TRBJ2-5 - - TRBV7-9
TGCAGCGTTGCCCAGGGGAATGGCTACACCTTC CSVAQGNGYTF TRBJ1-2 - - TRBV29-1
TGTGCCAGCAGCTTCGCCGGGACAGCCCTACCCCTCCACTTT CASSFAGTALPLHF TRBJ1-6 - TRBD1 TRBV11-1
TGCGCCAGCAGCTCGCGCCGGGATGAAAAACTGTTTTTT CASSSRRDEKLFF TRBJ1-4 - - TRBV5-1
TGTGCCAGCAGCGCCGGGGAGACCTATCAGCCCCAGCATTTT CASSAGETYQPQHF TRBJ1-5 once - TRBV27
TGTGCCAGCAGTGAAGAGGCGACGAGCTCCTACGAGCAGTACTTC CASSEEATSSYEQYF TRBJ2-7 once - TRBV6-1
TGCAGCGGGGGGGGGACCGAAGAGACCCAGTACTTC CSGGGTEETQYF TRBJ2-5 - TRBD2 TRBV29-1
TGTGCCAGCTCACCTTTCAGAGAGAACACTGAAGCTTTCTTT CASSPFRENTEAFF TRBJ1-1 - - TRBV18
TGTGCCAGCACAAGACAGTATAGCAATCAGCCCCAGCATTTT CASTRQYSNQPQHF TRBJ1-5 - - TRBV2
TGTGCCAGCTCACTGGACAGTCCGAACACCGGGGAGCTGTTTTTT CASSLDSPNTGELFF TRBJ2-2 once - TRBV18
TGTGCCAGCAGCCGCCGGGTTGGGCAGGGACCCTACGAGCAGTACTTC CASSRRVGQGPYEQYF TRBJ2-7 - - TRBV5-5
TGTGCCAGCAGCTTGTCGCAGGGTGGTGGCTACACCTTC CASSLSQGGGYTF TRBJ1-2 once - TRBV7-2
TGTGCCAGCGGGGGCCTAGGGGACTCTAATGAAAAACTGTTTTTT CASGGLGDSNEKLFF TRBJ1-4 - - TRBV2
TGTGCCAGCAGCTCCTCCGGACTAGCGGACAATGAGCAGTTCTTC CASSSSGLADNEQFF TRBJ2-1 - TRBD2 TRBV11-2
TGTGCCAGCAGACAGACAGGGGCTAACTATGGCTACACCTTC CASRQTGANYGYTF TRBJ1-2 - TRBD1 TRBV28
TGTGCCAGCAGTGAGCGGGAGGGATACAATGAGCAGTTCTTC CASSEREGYNEQFF TRBJ2-1 - TRBD2 TRBV6-4